This is a list of T cell receptor beta chains from one sample in a study of blood T cell repertoires in COVID-19. TCRdb's copy holds only in-frame clones and misses some; the assay was immunoSEQ multiplex PCR. In the table there are around 79,000 clones, about 89% of which are singletons. Sequenced sample: peripheral blood. The receptors here all came from a man aged 70 or older with active or convalescent COVID-19. Each CDR3 is given with its conserved first and last residue. D genes are given only for firm matches. Rows give clone size only sometimes, using once, few, many, or a class for an expanded clone.

cdr3_nt cdr3_aa d_call j_call v_call clone_size
TGTGCCAGCTCACCACTGGCTAGCGGATACACAGATACGCAGTATTTT CASSPLASGYTDTQYF TRBD2 TRBJ2-3 TRBV18 .
TGTGCCAGCAGTTACGACGGACAGGGGGCTTACCGGGAGCTGTTTTTT CASSYDGQGAYRELFF TRBD1 TRBJ2-2 TRBV6-5 .
TGTGCCAGCAGCTTAAATGCGGGCGCGGGGCAGCCCCAGCATTTT CASSLNAGAGQPQHF . TRBJ1-5 TRBV7-3 few
TGTGCCAGCAGTTCGCCTTGGGGGGGCACCTATGGCTACACCTTC CASSSPWGGTYGYTF . TRBJ1-2 TRBV28 once
TGTGCCAGCAGCGGCCAGGGGTTTCGGCCCCAGCATTTT CASSGQGFRPQHF . TRBJ1-5 TRBV5-8 .
TGTGCCAGCAGTGAGCACAGGGGTGGAGGTGAAAAACTGTTTTTT CASSEHRGGGEKLFF TRBD1 TRBJ1-4 TRBV6-1 .
TGTGCCAGCGGCTGGACAGGGGGCTACAATGAGCAGTTCTTC CASGWTGGYNEQFF TRBD1 TRBJ2-1 TRBV11-2 .
TGTGCCAGCAGCCCCTCAGGGTTCGGCATTCAGTACTTC CASSPSGFGIQYF . TRBJ2-4 TRBV6-5 .
TGTGCCAGCAGCCCGACAGGGTCAGGTAGTCAGCCCCAGCATTTT CASSPTGSGSQPQHF TRBD1 TRBJ1-5 TRBV7-2 .
TGTGCCAGCAGTATTACTAGAAATGAGCAGTTCTTC CASSITRNEQFF . TRBJ2-1 TRBV12-3/TRBV12-4 .
TGTGCCAGTAGCGTTTCTAATAGCGGGGCGGCCACCGGGGAGCTGTTTTTT CASSVSNSGAATGELFF TRBD2 TRBJ2-2 TRBV19 .
TGTGCCAGCAGCTTAGGGATAGCGGGAACCTACGAGCAGTACTTC CASSLGIAGTYEQYF TRBD2 TRBJ2-7 TRBV7-3 .
TGTGCCAGCAGTTTGGGAGCGGGAGGCCGAGGAGAGACCCAGTACTTC CASSLGAGGRGETQYF TRBD2 TRBJ2-5 TRBV6-5 .
TGTGCCAGCTCACGACAGGGGAAAACCTCTGGAAACACCATATATTTT CASSRQGKTSGNTIYF TRBD1 TRBJ1-3 TRBV18 .
TGTGCCAGTACACCCTCTAGCGGGAGATACAATGAGCAGTTCTTC CASTPSSGRYNEQFF TRBD2 TRBJ2-1 TRBV19 .
TGCGCCAGCAGCTCAGAGGGTTTGAACACTGAAGCTTTCTTT CASSSEGLNTEAFF . TRBJ1-1 TRBV5-1 .
TGTGCCAGCAGCTCCTCAGTCGGGGAGACCCAGTACTTC CASSSSVGETQYF . TRBJ2-5 TRBV5-4 .